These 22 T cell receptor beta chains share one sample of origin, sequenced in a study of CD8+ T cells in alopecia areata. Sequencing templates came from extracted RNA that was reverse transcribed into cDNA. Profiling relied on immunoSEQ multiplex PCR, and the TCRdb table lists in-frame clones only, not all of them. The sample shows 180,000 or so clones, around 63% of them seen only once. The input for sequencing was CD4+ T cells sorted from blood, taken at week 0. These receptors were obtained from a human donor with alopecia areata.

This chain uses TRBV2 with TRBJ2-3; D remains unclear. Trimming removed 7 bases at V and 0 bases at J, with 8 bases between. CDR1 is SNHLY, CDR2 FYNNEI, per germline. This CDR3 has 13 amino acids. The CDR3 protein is CASNPESTDTQYF. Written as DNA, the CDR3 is TGTGCCAGCAACCCGGAAAGCACAGATACGCAGTATTTT.

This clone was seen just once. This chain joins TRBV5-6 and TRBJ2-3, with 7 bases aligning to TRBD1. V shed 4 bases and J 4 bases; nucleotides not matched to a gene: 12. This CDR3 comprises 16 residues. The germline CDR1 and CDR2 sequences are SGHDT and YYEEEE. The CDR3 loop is CASSRGQARLSDTQYF. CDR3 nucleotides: TGTGCCAGCAGCCGCGGACAGGCGAGGCTATCAGATACGCAGTATTTT.

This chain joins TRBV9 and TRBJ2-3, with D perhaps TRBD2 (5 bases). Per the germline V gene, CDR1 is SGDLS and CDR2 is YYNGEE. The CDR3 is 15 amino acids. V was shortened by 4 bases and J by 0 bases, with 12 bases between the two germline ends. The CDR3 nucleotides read TGTGCCAGCAGCTCCGTTCGGGGTAGCACAGATACGCAGTATTTT. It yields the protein CASSSVRGSTDTQYF.

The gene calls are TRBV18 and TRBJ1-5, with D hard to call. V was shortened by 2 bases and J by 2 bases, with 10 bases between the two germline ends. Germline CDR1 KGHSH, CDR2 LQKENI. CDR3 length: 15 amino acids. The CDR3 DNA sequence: TGTGCCAGCTCACCAGAGTCGGCTGGCAATCAGCCCCAGCATTTT. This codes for CASSPESAGNQPQHF.

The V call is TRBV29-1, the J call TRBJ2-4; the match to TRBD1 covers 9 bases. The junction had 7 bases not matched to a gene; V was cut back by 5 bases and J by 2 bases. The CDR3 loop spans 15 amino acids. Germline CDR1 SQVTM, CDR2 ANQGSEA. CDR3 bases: TGCAGCGTTACCGAGACAGGGGGGCCCAAAAACATTCAGTACTTC. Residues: CSVTETGGPKNIQYF.

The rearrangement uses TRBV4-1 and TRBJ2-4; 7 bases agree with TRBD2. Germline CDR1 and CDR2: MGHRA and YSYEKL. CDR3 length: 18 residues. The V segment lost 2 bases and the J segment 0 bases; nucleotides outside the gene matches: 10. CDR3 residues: CASSQYWAGDGAKNIQYF. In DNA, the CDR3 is TGCGCCAGCAGCCAATATTGGGCGGGGGACGGAGCCAAAAACATTCAGTACTTC.

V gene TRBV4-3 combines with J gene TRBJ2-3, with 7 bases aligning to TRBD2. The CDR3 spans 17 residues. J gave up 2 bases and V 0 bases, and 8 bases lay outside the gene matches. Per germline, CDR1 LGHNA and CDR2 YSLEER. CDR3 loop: CASSQDWASGLTDTQYF. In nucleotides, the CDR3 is TGCGCCAGCAGCCAAGATTGGGCTAGCGGCCTCACAGATACGCAGTATTTT.

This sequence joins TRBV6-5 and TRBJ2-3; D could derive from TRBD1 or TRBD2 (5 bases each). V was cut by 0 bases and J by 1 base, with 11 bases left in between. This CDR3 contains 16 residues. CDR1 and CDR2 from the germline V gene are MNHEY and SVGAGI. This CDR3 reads CASSYSRRGRTDTQYF. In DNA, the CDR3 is TGTGCCAGCAGTTACTCGAGAAGGGGACGCACAGATACGCAGTATTTT.

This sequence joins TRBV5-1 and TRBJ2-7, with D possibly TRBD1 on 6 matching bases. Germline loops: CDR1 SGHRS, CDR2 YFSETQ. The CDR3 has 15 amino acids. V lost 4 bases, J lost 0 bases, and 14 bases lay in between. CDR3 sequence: CASSLGMGASYEQYF. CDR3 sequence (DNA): TGCGCCAGCAGCCTGGGGATGGGGGCCTCCTACGAGCAGTACTTC.

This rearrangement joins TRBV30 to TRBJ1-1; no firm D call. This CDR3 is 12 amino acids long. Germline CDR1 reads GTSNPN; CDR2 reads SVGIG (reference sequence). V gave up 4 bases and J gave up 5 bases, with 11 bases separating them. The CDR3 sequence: CAWTPRRTEAFF. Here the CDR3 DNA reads TGTGCCTGGACTCCTCGGAGGACTGAAGCTTTCTTT.

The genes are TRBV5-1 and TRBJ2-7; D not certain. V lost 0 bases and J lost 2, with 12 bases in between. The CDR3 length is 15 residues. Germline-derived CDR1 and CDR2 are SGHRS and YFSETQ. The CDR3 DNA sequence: TGCGCCAGCAGCTTGGCCGGGCACCTCACCTACGAGCAGTACTTC. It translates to CASSLAGHLTYEQYF.

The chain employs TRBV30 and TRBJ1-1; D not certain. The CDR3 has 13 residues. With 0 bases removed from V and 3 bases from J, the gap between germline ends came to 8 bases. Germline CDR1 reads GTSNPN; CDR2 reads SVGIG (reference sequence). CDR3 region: CAWSVNLDTEAFF. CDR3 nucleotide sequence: TGTGCCTGGAGTGTAAATCTGGACACTGAAGCTTTCTTT.

As DNA, the CDR3 is TGTGCCTGGAGTCCGGGACAGGGATCTCAGCCCCAGCATTTT. Its translation is CAWSPGQGSQPQHF. V usage is TRBV30 and J usage is TRBJ1-5, with TRBD1 identical over 9 bases. Looked up from germline, CDR1 is GTSNPN and CDR2 is SVGIG (reference sequence). The CDR3 length is 14 residues. With 2 bases clipped from V and 6 bases from J, the junction kept 5 bases outside the gene matches. Looking up the rest from reference TRBV30 and TRBJ1-5 gives the full variable domain: SQTIHQWPATLVQPVGSPLSLECTVEGTSNPNLYWYRQAAGRGLQLLFYSVGIGQISSEVPQNLSASRPQDRQFILSSKKLLLSDSGFYLCAWSPGQGSQPQHFGDGTRLSIL.

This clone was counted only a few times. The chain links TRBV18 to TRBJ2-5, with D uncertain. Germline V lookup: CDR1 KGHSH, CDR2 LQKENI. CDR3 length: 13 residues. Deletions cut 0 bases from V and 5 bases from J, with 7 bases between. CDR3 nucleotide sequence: TGTGCCAGCTCACCACCCGAGAGGGAGACCCAGTACTTC. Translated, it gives CASSPPERETQYF.

The CDR3 coding sequence is TGTGCCAGCTCACGACAGGAAGAGACCCAGTACTTC. This sequence encodes CASSRQEETQYF. The chain joins TRBV18 to TRBJ2-5; D is perhaps TRBD1 (6 bases). CDR3 size: 12 residues. V shed 4 bases and J shed 3 bases, with 6 bases lying between them. CDR1 and CDR2 from the germline V gene are KGHSH and LQKENI.

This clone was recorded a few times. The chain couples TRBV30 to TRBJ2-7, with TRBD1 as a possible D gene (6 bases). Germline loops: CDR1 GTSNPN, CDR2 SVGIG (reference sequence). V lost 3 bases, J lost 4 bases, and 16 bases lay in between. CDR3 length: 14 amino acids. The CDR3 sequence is CAWRTAGASYEQYF. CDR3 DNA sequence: TGTGCCTGGAGGACCGCAGGGGCAAGTTACGAGCAGTACTTC. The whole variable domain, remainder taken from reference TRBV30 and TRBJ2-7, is SQTIHQWPATLVQPVGSPLSLECTVEGTSNPNLYWYRQAAGRGLQLLFYSVGIGQISSEVPQNLSASRPQDRQFILSSKKLLLSDSGFYLCAWRTAGASYEQYFGPGTRLTVT.

The CDR3 sequence: CASSQGPAGETQYF. The CDR3 DNA sequence: TGCGCCAGCAGCCAAGGTCCAGCAGGAGAGACCCAGTACTTC. The V call is TRBV4-3, the J call TRBJ2-5; D is unresolved. Trimming removed 1 base at V and 4 bases at J, with 10 bases between. The length of the CDR3 is 14 residues. CDR1 is LGHNA, CDR2 YSLEER, per germline.

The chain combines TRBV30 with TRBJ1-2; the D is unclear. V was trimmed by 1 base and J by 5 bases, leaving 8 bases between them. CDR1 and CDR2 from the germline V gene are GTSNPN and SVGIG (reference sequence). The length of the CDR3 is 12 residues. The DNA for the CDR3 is TGTGCCTGGAGTGGGGAAGGATATGGCTACACCTTC. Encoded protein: CAWSGEGYGYTF.

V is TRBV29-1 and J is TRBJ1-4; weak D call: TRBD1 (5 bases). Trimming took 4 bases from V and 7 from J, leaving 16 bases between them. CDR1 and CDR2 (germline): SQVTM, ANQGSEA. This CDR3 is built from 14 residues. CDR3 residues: CSVGAGRGFEKLFF. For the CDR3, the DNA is TGCAGCGTTGGCGCGGGCCGGGGCTTTGAAAAACTGTTTTTT.

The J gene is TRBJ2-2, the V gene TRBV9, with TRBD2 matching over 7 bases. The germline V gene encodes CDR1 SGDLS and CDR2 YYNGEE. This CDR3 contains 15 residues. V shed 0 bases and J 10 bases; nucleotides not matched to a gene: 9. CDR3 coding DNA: TGTGCCAGCAGCGTAGTGGGAGGGGTCGGTGCGGAGCTGTTTTTT. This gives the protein CASSVVGGVGAELFF.

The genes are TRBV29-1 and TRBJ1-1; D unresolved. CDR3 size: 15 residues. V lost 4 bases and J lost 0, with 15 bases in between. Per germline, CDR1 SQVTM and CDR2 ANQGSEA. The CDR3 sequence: CSVVKTLGLNTEAFF. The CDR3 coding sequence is TGCAGCGTTGTAAAAACTTTAGGGTTGAACACTGAAGCTTTCTTT.

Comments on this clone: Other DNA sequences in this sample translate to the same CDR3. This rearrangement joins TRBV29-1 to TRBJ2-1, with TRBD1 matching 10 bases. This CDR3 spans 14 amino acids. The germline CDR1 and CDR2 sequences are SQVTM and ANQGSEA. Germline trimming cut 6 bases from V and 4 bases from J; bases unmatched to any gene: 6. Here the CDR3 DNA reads TGCAGCGTCCTGGGACAGGGGACGTACAATGAGCAGTTCTTC. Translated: CSVLGQGTYNEQFF.